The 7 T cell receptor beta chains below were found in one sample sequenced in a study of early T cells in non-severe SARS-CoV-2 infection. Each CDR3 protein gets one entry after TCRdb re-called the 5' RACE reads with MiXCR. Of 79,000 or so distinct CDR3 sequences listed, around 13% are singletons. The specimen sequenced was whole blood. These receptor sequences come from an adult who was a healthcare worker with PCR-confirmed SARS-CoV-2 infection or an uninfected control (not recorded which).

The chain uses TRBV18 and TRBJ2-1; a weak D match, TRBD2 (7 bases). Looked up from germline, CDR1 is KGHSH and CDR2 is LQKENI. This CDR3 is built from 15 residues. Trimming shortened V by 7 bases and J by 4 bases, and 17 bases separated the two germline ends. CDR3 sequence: CASWGGPRDYNEQFF. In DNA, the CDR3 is TGTGCCAGCTGGGGGGGCCCAAGGGATTACAATGAGCAGTTCTTC.

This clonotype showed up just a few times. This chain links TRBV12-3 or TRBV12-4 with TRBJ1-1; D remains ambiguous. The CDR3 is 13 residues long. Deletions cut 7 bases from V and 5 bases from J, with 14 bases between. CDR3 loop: CASTSAGRTEAFF. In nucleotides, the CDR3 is TGTGCCAGCACCAGCGCGGGGAGGACTGAAGCTTTCTTT.

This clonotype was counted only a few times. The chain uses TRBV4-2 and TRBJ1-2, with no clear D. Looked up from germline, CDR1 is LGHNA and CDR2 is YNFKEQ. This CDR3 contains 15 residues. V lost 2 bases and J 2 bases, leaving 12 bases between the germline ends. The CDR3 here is CASSQSNSLNYGYTF. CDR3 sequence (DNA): TGTGCCAGCAGCCAATCAAACAGCCTGAACTATGGCTACACCTTC.

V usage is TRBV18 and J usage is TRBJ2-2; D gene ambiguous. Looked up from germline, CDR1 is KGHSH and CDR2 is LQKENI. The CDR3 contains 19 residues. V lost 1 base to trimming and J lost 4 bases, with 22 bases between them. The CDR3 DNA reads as TGTGCCAGCTCACCACTTTATGTTCTCGGAAATAAAATCACCGGGGAGCTGTTTTTT. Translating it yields CASSPLYVLGNKITGELFF.

The CDR3 reads CSAKDRAYQPQHF. For the CDR3, the DNA is TGCAGTGCAAAGGACAGGGCCTATCAGCCCCAGCATTTT. The chain links TRBV20-1 to TRBJ1-5; TRBD1 aligns across 8 bases. The CDR3 is 13 residues long. V was pared by 6 bases and J by 5 bases, with 6 bases of the junction left unmatched. From germline, CDR1 is DFQATT and CDR2 SNEGSKA (reference sequence).

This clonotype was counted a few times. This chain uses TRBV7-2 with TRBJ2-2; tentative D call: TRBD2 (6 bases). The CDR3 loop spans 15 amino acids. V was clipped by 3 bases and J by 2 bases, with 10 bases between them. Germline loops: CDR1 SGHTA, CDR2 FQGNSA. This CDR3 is CASSLVGGNTGELFF. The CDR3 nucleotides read TGTGCCAGCAGCTTGGTGGGAGGAAACACCGGGGAGCTGTTTTTT.

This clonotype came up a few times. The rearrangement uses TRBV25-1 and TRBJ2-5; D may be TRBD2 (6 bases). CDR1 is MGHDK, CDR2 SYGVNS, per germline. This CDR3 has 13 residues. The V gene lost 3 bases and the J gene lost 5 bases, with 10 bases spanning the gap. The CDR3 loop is CASSESGRETQYF. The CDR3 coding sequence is TGTGCCAGCAGTGAGTCAGGGAGGGAGACCCAGTACTTC.